This entry lists 27 T cell receptor beta chains sequenced from one sample in a study of T cell repertoires in cytomegalovirus infection. Using its own MiXCR run on the reads, TCRdb lists one record per CDR3 protein. The table records about 480,000 distinct CDR3 sequences, around 35% of them present only once. Their target antigens are unknown. The sequenced sample was cultured PBMCs, obtained from culture after CMV antigen stimulation. The receptors stem from a human donor in good health (CMV status not recorded). Some clones in this sample may be carry-over from other donors' samples.

CDR3 in amino acids: CASAGTTSGNEQFF. The DNA of the CDR3 is TGTGCCTCCGCCGGGACTACGAGTGGGAATGAGCAGTTCTTC. This chain uses TRBV10-3 with TRBJ2-1, with 7 bases identical to TRBD2. The CDR3 totals 14 residues. V lost 11 bases to trimming and J lost 7 bases; unmatched junction nucleotides: 14. Germline CDR1 ENHRY, CDR2 SYGVKD.

This clonotype was detected only a few times. The chain combines TRBV7-2 with TRBJ2-2; 11 bases are shared with TRBD2. This CDR3 has 15 amino acids. V lost 5 bases and J lost 8; bases outside the gene matches: 7. Per germline, CDR1 SGHTA and CDR2 FQGNSA. The CDR3, as DNA: TGTGCCAGCAGCCTTAGCGGGAGGGCCAAGGGGGAGCTGTTTTTT. Translated: CASSLSGRAKGELFF.

The chain joins TRBV5-1 to TRBJ2-7; 10 nucleotides align to TRBD1. Germline loops: CDR1 SGHRS, CDR2 YFSETQ. The CDR3 sequence is 14 residues long. V gave up 6 bases and J gave up 3 bases; unmatched junction bases: 6. CDR3 residues: CASTPRTGGYEQYF. CDR3 nucleotides: TGCGCCAGCACCCCCCGGACAGGGGGCTACGAGCAGTACTTC.

This chain uses TRBV4-3 with TRBJ2-3, with 13 bases aligning to TRBD2. CDR3 size: 15 residues. V dropped 5 bases and J dropped 7; count of bases not matched to a gene: 6. The V gene's germline CDR1 is LGHNA and CDR2 YSLEER. The CDR3 spells CASSRTSGRENTQYF. The CDR3 DNA reads as TGCGCCAGCAGCAGGACTAGCGGGAGAGAGAATACGCAGTATTTT.

The table lists this clonotype with a few counts. The chain recombines TRBV2 with TRBJ2-7, with 7 bases matching TRBD2. CDR3 size: 13 residues. CDR1 and CDR2 from the germline V gene are SNHLY and FYNNEI. Unmatched junction bases numbered 3, after V lost 7 bases and J lost 0 bases. The CDR3 region is CASTGGSSYEQYV. DNA of the CDR3: TGTGCCAGCACCGGCGGGAGCTCCTACGAGCAGTACGTC.

The chain has TRBV12-3 or TRBV12-4 and TRBJ2-3, with D uncertain. V shed 3 bases and J shed 10 bases, with 11 bases lying between them. The CDR3 extends over 12 amino acids. CDR3 nucleotides: TGTGCCAGCAGTTTGATCCAGGAAGCGCAGTATTTT. Amino acid sequence: CASSLIQEAQYF.

This clonotype has more than one count but fewer than ten. V and J are TRBV11-2 and TRBJ2-3, with 13 bases that match TRBD2. Germline loops: CDR1 SGHAT, CDR2 FQNNGV. CDR3 size: 16 residues. With 5 bases clipped from V and 6 bases from J, the junction kept 8 bases outside the gene matches. CDR3 sequence: CASSTGLAGATDTQYF. CDR3 bases: TGTGCCAGCAGCACTGGACTAGCGGGAGCAACGGATACGCAGTATTTT.

The sample holds many counts of this clonotype. The V and J genes are TRBV7-2 and TRBJ1-5; D is perhaps TRBD1 (5 bases). CDR3 length: 14 residues. Germline V gives CDR1 SGHTA, CDR2 FQGNSA. V was cut by 1 base and J by 7 bases, with 11 bases left in between. The CDR3 spells CASSLGGLGQPQHF. In DNA form, the CDR3 reads TGTGCCAGCAGCTTAGGGGGCCTGGGCCAGCCCCAGCATTTT.

This clonotype was detected a few times. The chain joins TRBV7-2 to TRBJ2-1, with 8 positions matching TRBD2. The CDR3 has 15 amino acids. From germline, CDR1 is SGHTA and CDR2 FQGNSA. V lost 5 bases and J lost 7; bases outside the gene matches: 10. Here the CDR3 DNA reads TGTGCCAGCAGCATAAGACTAGCGAGGGGAAATGAGCAGTTCTTC. Residues: CASSIRLARGNEQFF.

The gene calls are TRBV7-3 and TRBJ1-2; 9 nucleotides match TRBD1. CDR3 length: 14 residues. Germline CDR1 is SGHTA and CDR2 is FQGTGA. V trimming: 5 bases; J trimming: 7 bases; junction bases outside the gene matches: 8. Here the CDR3 reads CASSPGQGPSGYTF. CDR3 nucleotides: TGTGCCAGCAGCCCCGGACAGGGGCCTTCTGGCTACACCTTC.

In this sample, this clonotype turned up many times. The rearrangement links TRBV7-8 to TRBJ1-6, with a tentative D call TRBD1 (6 bases). This CDR3 is 12 amino acids long. Germline CDR1 SGHVS, CDR2 FQNEAQ. Trimming shortened V by 3 bases and J by 17 bases, and 14 bases separated the two germline ends. The chain's CDR3 is CASSLTRGLVHF. CDR3 sequence (DNA): TGTGCCAGCAGCTTGACCAGGGGACTGGTCCACTTT.

The rearrangement links TRBV12-3 or TRBV12-4 to TRBJ1-4, with a possible D match to TRBD1 (6 bases). Trimming removed 5 bases at V and 11 bases at J, with 9 bases between. The CDR3 runs to 11 residues. The CDR3 spells CASSDTGKLFF. In DNA, the CDR3 is TGTGCCAGCAGTGATACAGGGAAACTGTTTTTT.

This chain links TRBV19 with TRBJ1-6; tentatively, D is TRBD1 (6 bases). CDR1 is LNHDA and CDR2 is SQIVND in the germline V gene (reference sequence). The CDR3 runs to 18 residues. V was trimmed by 5 bases and J by 0 bases, leaving 17 bases between them. CDR3 sequence: CASSVRQATSSYNSPLHF. The CDR3 DNA reads as TGTGCCAGTAGTGTCCGACAGGCTACCAGCTCCTATAATTCACCCCTCCACTTT.

A few counts support this clonotype. The chain combines TRBV7-2 with TRBJ2-1, with 11 bases that match TRBD2. Germline trimming cut 5 bases from V and 7 bases from J; bases unmatched to any gene: 7. The CDR3 is made up of 15 amino acids. Germline V gene sequence: CDR1 SGHTA, CDR2 FQGNSA. CDR3 region: CASSTGTSGENEQFF. The CDR3 DNA reads TGTGCCAGCAGCACCGGGACTAGCGGAGAGAATGAGCAGTTCTTC.

The genes are TRBV9 and TRBJ2-1; 8 bases map to TRBD2. Looked up from germline, CDR1 is SGDLS and CDR2 is YYNGEE. V shed 4 bases, J shed 0 bases, and the junction held 15 bases outside the gene matches. The CDR3 covers 19 residues. The CDR3 sequence: CASSRLPRKRESSYNEQFF. CDR3 nucleotides: TGTGCCAGCAGCCGACTTCCCAGGAAGCGGGAGAGCTCCTACAATGAGCAGTTCTTC.

This clonotype has only a few counts. Here the CDR3 reads CASTVNRGSGYTF. In DNA form, the CDR3 reads TGTGCCAGCACCGTCAACAGGGGATCTGGCTACACCTTC. This chain links TRBV7-8 with TRBJ1-2, with 7 bases that match TRBD1. CDR3 size: 13 residues. CDR1 SGHVS and CDR2 FQNEAQ come from the germline V gene. J lost 7 bases, V lost 7 bases, and 9 bases had no gene match.

This clonotype was seen a handful of times. The chain uses TRBV4-1 and TRBJ1-5; a weak D match, TRBD1 (5 bases). Germline V gives CDR1 MGHRA, CDR2 YSYEKL. The CDR3 has 17 residues. V shed 3 bases and J shed 0 bases, with 15 bases lying between them. The CDR3 sequence: CASSQGWGGYSNQPQHF. The CDR3 coding sequence is TGCGCCAGCAGCCAGGGTTGGGGGGGGTATAGCAATCAGCCCCAGCATTTT.

This clonotype came up a few times. The chain couples TRBV27 to TRBJ1-1; D may be TRBD1 (5 bases). Trimming cost V 6 bases and J 5 bases, with 13 bases left between them. The CDR3 runs to 13 residues. Germline assignment: CDR1 MNHEY and CDR2 SMNVEV (reference sequence). The CDR3, as DNA: TGTGCCAGCAGGCGCAGGGTTGGTACTGAAGCTTTCTTT. Protein product: CASRRRVGTEAFF.

This chain links TRBV25-1 with TRBJ2-1; perhaps TRBD2 as D (5 bases). The CDR3 spans 18 residues. Between the trimmed V and J ends, which lost 2 bases and 0 bases, there was a span of 17 bases. In germline, CDR1 is MGHDK, CDR2 SYGVNS. The CDR3 reads CASSETRVATRSYNEQFF. The CDR3 DNA follows: TGTGCCAGCAGTGAAACAAGGGTAGCGACCCGCTCCTACAATGAGCAGTTCTTC. The full variable domain, completed using reference TRBV25-1 and TRBJ2-1, is EADIYQTPRYLVIGTGKKITLECSQTMGHDKMYWYQQDPGMELHLIHYSYGVNSTEKGDLSSESTVSRIRTEHFPLTLESARPSHTSQYLCASSETRVATRSYNEQFFGPGTRLTVL.

This clonotype occurred once. This chain links TRBV15 with TRBJ1-5; D remains ambiguous. CDR1 is LNHNV, CDR2 YYDKDF, per germline (reference sequence). The V gene lost 1 base and the J gene lost 9 bases, with 7 bases spanning the gap. The CDR3 is made up of 12 amino acids. For the CDR3, the DNA is TGTGCCACCAGCAGAGTGATGGGGCCCCAGCATTTT. Translation: CATSRVMGPQHF.

V usage is TRBV7-9 and J usage is TRBJ1-1; D unclear. Looked up from germline, CDR1 is SEHNR and CDR2 is FQNEAQ (reference sequence). Trimming stripped 7 bases from V and 8 bases from J, with 5 bases between. The CDR3 is 9 amino acids. CDR3 region: CASTHEAFF. The CDR3 coding sequence is TGTGCCAGCACACACGAAGCTTTCTTT.

V usage is TRBV7-3 and J usage is TRBJ1-6; perhaps TRBD1 as D (5 bases). Germline loops: CDR1 SGHTA, CDR2 FQGTGA. The ends were cut back, 3 bases at V and 6 bases at J, with 9 bases in the middle. CDR3 length: 14 amino acids. The CDR3 spells CASSFWGTNSPLHF. The CDR3 DNA sequence: TGTGCCAGCAGCTTTTGGGGGACTAATTCACCCCTCCACTTT.

The rearrangement links TRBV11-3 to TRBJ2-3; no firm D call. The CDR3 is 16 residues long. Germline assignment: CDR1 SGHNT and CDR2 YENEEA. V lost 5 bases and J 2 bases, leaving 17 bases between the germline ends. The CDR3 protein is CASSTPRGETTDTQYF. CDR3 bases: TGTGCCAGCAGCACCCCCCGAGGAGAGACCACAGATACGCAGTATTTT.

V gene TRBV11-2 combines with J gene TRBJ2-1, with 9 bases matching TRBD2. CDR1 and CDR2 from the germline V gene are SGHAT and FQNNGV. CDR3 length: 17 residues. Trimming took 1 base from V and 3 from J; bases not matched to a gene: 7. CDR3 residues: CASSLGGATSGYNEQFF. The CDR3 bases are TGTGCCAGCAGCTTAGGGGGGGCGACTAGCGGCTACAATGAGCAGTTCTTC. Using reference TRBV11-2 and TRBJ2-1 for the parts outside the CDR3, the full variable domain is EAGVAQSPRYKIIEKRQSVAFWCNPISGHATLYWYQQILGQGPKLLIQFQNNGVVDDSQLPKDRFSAERLKGVDSTLKIQPAKLEDSAVYLCASSLGGATSGYNEQFFGPGTRLTVL.

This chain connects TRBV12-3 or TRBV12-4 to TRBJ2-1; 12 nucleotides match TRBD2. The junction had 10 bases not matched to a gene; V was cut back by 5 bases and J by 5 bases. This CDR3 comprises 17 residues. The DNA of the CDR3 is TGTGCCAGCAGTAAGACTAGCGGGAGTTGGGGGAACAATGAGCAGTTCTTC. Amino acid sequence: CASSKTSGSWGNNEQFF.

As regards this clonotype: A clone one base away is much larger, so this may be a read error. The chain joins TRBV7-9 to TRBJ2-7; D not resolved. This CDR3 is 12 amino acids long. CDR1 is SEHNR, CDR2 FQNEAQ, per germline (reference sequence). CDR3 bases: TGTGCCAGCAGCTTAGCGGCCTACGAGCCGTACTTC. Protein sequence: CASSLAAYEPYF.

This chain joins TRBV6-2 or TRBV6-3 and TRBJ2-7; 7 positions agree with TRBD2. The CDR3 length is 18 residues. V dropped 7 bases and J dropped 1; count of bases not matched to a gene: 19. CDR1 and CDR2 from the germline V gene are MNHEY and SVGEGT. CDR3 nucleotide sequence: TGTGCCAGCACCTTAAGGGAAGCGGGAATACATTCATCCTACGAGCAGTACTTC. The encoded protein is CASTLREAGIHSSYEQYF.